The clone carrying this T cell receptor beta chain was seen just once. Measured with immunoSEQ multiplex PCR; TCRdb has only the in-frame clones, and not every one. The data contain about 95,000 clones, 85% to 90% of them singletons. Samples of blood were obtained at baseline, on cycle 4 day 1, and on cycle 7 day 1. The sample originates from a study of OX40 agonist ivuxolimab in advanced cancers. Overall study context: Patients were infused with ivuxolimab every 2 weeks at 0.01 to 10 mg/kg. The eligibility criteria allowed prior anti-PD-1, anti-PD-L1 or anti-CTLA-4 therapy, and under 50% had some. Two patients with cutaneous melanoma and one with hepatocellular carcinoma, three in total, showed partial responses.

Germline values: CDR1 SEHNR, CDR2 FQNEAQ (reference sequence). The length of the CDR3 is 15 residues. V shed 2 bases and J shed 6 bases, with 16 bases lying between them. The rearrangement links TRBV7-9 to TRBJ1-2; a weak D match, TRBD1 (6 bases). The clonotype comes from an adult with an advanced solid tumor such as melanoma, head and neck, liver or kidney cancer. The material sequenced was CD4+ or CD8+ T cells sorted from blood, taken in a trial of the OX40 agonist ivuxolimab. As DNA, the CDR3 is TGTGCCAGCAGCTTATTTGTGGACAGCTCAAATGGCTACACCTTC. Protein sequence: CASSLFVDSSNGYTF.